This T cell receptor beta chain derives from a study of post-analysis software for immune sequencing data. Study as a whole: Relapsing-remitting, secondary progressive and progressive-relapsing forms of multiple sclerosis all featured among disease courses.

This clonotype came up a few times. Its antigen is not identified. Overall study findings and caveats: In patients, 4 to 6 TRBV segments were more frequent than in controls, with TRBV5-6, TRBV5-1 and TRBV20-1 among them. Same-batch samples co-clustered strongly by F measure.

TCR beta cDNA libraries had unique molecular identifiers. Each CDR3 protein is one row after TCRdb ran MiXCR on the PCR reads. This sample yields 170,000 or so distinct CDR3 sequences, of which around 30% are seen a single time; 1.5% belongs to the top ten. The ends lost 6 bases at V and 8 bases at J; junction bases unmatched: 10. The CDR3 has 15 residues. The sequenced sample consisted of blood. The rearrangement joins TRBV12-3 or TRBV12-4 to TRBJ2-1; 10 bases agree with TRBD1. The source of this sequence is a girl aged 5-17 years with multiple sclerosis. CDR3 region: CASSRTLTGGHEQFF. The CDR3 bases are TGTGCCAGCAGCAGGACCCTGACAGGGGGCCATGAGCAGTTCTTC.